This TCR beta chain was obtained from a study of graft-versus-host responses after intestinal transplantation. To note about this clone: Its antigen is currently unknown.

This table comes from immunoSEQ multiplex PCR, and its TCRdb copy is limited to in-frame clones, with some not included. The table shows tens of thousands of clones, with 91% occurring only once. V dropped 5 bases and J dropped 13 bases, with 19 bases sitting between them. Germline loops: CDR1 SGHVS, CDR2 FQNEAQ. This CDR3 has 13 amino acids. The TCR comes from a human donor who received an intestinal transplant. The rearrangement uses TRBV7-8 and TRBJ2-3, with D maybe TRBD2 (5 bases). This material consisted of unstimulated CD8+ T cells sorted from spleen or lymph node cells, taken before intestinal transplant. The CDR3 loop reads CASSPPTKSQEYF. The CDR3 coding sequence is TGTGCCAGCAGCCCACCGACTAAGTCGCAGGAGTATTTT.